The present entry profiles one TCR beta chain with its context. Its antigen is as yet unknown. V was trimmed by 3 bases and J by 3 bases, leaving 11 bases between them. The CDR3 loop spans 15 amino acids. Germline values: CDR1 SGHVS, CDR2 FNYEAQ. TCRdb keeps only in-frame clones here, not all; method: immunoSEQ multiplex PCR. This sample has about 29,000 clones; approximately 89% occur once, and the top ten carry roughly 0.89%. These data come from a study of T cells in narcolepsy. Study outcomes and limitations: Comparing one patient's CSF and blood CD4+ clonotypes highlighted HCRT- and TRIB2-specific autoreactive clonotypes. Blood of same and different patients, but not healthy controls, reportedly held recurring autoreactive clonotypes.

This sequence joins TRBV7-6 and TRBJ1-4; TRBD1 is a possible D gene (6 bases). Sequencing was done on a sample of memory (CD45RA-) CD4+ T cells from blood. The TCR originated in a human donor in good health. The CDR3 sequence is CASSLSQGSNEKLFF. For the CDR3, the DNA is TGTGCCAGCAGCTTGAGTCAGGGGTCTAATGAAAAACTGTTTTTT.